Included here is one T cell receptor (beta chain) sequence, with context. This clonotype was observed many times. Its target antigen remains unknown. No much larger clone is present one base from it, and per-base qualities are unavailable. The entry originates in a study of spatial heterogeneity in lung cancer (dated 2019 in TCRdb). About the investigation overall: Beta-chain transcripts were consistently detected in greater numbers than alpha-chain transcripts, which likely reflected higher beta-chain transcript abundance. At surgery, around 200 tumor regions, around 67 matched nontumor lung samples and 56 PBMC samples were TCR-sequenced for both alpha and beta chains. Nonsynonymous mutation counts, determined by whole-exome sequencing of tumor tissue, were related to TCR repertoire features. In non-small cell lung cancer, the study made a quantitative comparison of TCR alpha and beta repertoires among multiple tumor regions, matched nontumor lung and blood. In the raw uncorrected reads, each unique combination of TCR and UMI appeared more than ten times on average. In tumor regions, TCR transcript counts showed a strong correlation with a T cell transcriptional module score derived from matched bulk RNA-seq.

This specimen's time point label, interpreted: sample taken at primary tumor resection. Donors were 70 or so patients with early-stage, untreated non-small cell lung cancer from the lung TRACERx cohort. Whole RNA extracted from tumor and nontumor lung tissue, or from cryopreserved PBMC samples, was used for TCR sequencing without cell sorting. Patients were selected for TCR sequencing only if sufficient RNA was available from at least two tumor regions. Before selection, tumor and adjacent nontumor lung specimens were reviewed by a lung pathologist. A distance of 11 bases separates the germline ends of V and J, which lose 4 bases and 0 bases respectively. Counted from cysteine to phenylalanine, this CDR3 has 15 amino acids. Kept here is only the CDR3 DNA, which spans 45 bases and is read in frame from base 1. CDR1 is given as SGHRS and CDR2 as YFSETQ, both from the germline V gene. Library preparation was by 5' RACE. TCRdb names NextSeq 500 as the instrument used. In the TCR library protocol, a unique molecular identifier was attached to each TCR cDNA molecule so that PCR and sequencing errors could be corrected. In the original analysis: TCR identification, UMI-based error correction and CDR3 extraction were performed with Decombinator tools. Expanded TCRs were defined as those above a frequency of 2 per 1,000, corresponding to the top 1% of the tumor frequency distribution. Expanded tumor TCRs were classed as regional if statistically deemed absent (corrected P<0.05) from at least one tumor region, otherwise ubiquitous. Each repertoire was subsampled 100 times to 5,000 TCRs, after which Renyi diversity was computed with the R vegan package. CDR3 similarity networks were built from amino acid triplet string-kernel similarity, with CDR3s being connected when pairwise similarity was above 0.82. The public reads were quality trimmed at Q25 with fastp and then assembled into clones with MiXCR by TCRdb, keeping productive beta chains. Each entry merges the rows of one CDR3 protein and shows their most common DNA and genes. It is TCRdb's table, rather than the study itself, that gives the V and J calls and clone size. In all, the sample holds around 95,000 distinct CDR3 sequences, and 4.4% of those were seen once. About 20% of the sample is taken by the ten largest.

What the authors observed across the whole study: Counts of ubiquitous and regional expanded TCRs correlated with counts of ubiquitous and regional nonsynonymous mutations, respectively. Additional single-cell paired TCR alpha and beta sequencing was considered necessary to confirm, at a functional level, the hypothesis that regional TCRs recognize regional mutations. Estimated TCR-seq coverage of tumor T cells was only about 6.5% for alpha chains and about 12% for beta chains. The tumor nonsynonymous mutation count correlated with the number of expanded intratumoral alpha and beta TCRs.

The sequencing used lung tumor tissue, collected at surgery. The receptor was isolated from a male donor with early-stage non-small cell lung cancer. The rearranged chain carries TRBV5-1 and TRBJ1-3, with an unclear D gene assignment. The DNA sequence is given as TGCGCCAGCAGCACGGACTGGAGCTCTGGAAACACCATATATTTT. Protein translation: CASSTDWSSGNTIYF.